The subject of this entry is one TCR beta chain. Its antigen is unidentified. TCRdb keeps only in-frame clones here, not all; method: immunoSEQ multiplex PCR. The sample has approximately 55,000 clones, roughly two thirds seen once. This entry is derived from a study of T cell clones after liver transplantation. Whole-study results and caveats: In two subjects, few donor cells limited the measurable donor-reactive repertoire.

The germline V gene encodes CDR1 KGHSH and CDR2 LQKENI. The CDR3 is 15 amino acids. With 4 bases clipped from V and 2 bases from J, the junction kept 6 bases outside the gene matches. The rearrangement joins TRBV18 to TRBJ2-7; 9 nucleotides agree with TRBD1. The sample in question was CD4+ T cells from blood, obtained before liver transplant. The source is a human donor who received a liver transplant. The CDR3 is CASSQTGTGPYEQYF. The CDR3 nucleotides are TGTGCCAGCTCACAAACCGGGACAGGGCCCTACGAGCAGTACTTC.